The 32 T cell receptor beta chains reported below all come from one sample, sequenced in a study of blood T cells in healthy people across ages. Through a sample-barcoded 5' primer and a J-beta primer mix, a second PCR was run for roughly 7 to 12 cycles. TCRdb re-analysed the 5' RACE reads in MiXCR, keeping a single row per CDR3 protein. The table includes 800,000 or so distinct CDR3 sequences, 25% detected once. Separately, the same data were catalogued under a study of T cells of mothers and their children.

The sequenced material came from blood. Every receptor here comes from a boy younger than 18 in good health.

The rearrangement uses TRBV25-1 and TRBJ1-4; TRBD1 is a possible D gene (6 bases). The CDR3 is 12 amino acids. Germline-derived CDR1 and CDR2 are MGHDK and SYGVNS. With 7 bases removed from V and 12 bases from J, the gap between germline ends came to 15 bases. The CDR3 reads CASTNRAGELFF. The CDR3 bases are TGTGCCAGCACCAACAGGGCAGGGGAACTGTTTTTT. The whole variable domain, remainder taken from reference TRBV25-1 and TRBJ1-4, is EADIYQTPRYLVIGTGKKITLECSQTMGHDKMYWYQQDPGMELHLIHYSYGVNSTEKGDLSSESTVSRIRTEHFPLTLESARPSHTSQYLCASTNRAGELFFGSGTQLSVL.

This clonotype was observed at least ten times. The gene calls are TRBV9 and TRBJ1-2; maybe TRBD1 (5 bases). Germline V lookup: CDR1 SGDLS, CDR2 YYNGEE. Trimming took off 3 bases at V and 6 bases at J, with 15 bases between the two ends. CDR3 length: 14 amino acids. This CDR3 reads CASSGLDRAHGYTF. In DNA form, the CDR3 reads TGTGCCAGCAGCGGACTAGACAGAGCCCATGGCTACACCTTC.

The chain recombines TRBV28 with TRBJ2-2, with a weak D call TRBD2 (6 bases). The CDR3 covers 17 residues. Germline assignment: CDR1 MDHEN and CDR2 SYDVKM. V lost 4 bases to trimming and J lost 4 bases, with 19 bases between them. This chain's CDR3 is CASSSSGTQGGTGELFF. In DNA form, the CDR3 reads TGTGCCAGCAGTTCATCCGGGACTCAGGGCGGCACCGGGGAGCTGTTTTTT.

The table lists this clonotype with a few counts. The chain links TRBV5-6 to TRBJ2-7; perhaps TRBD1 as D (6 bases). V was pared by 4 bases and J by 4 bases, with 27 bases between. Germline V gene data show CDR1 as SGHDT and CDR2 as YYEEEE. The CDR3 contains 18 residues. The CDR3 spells CASSRSNRASFPFYEQYF. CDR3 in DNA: TGTGCCAGCAGCAGAAGCAACAGGGCATCTTTCCCATTTTACGAGCAGTACTTC. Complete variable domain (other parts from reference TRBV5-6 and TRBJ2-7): DAGVTQSPTHLIKTRGQQVTLRCSPKSGHDTVSWYQQALGQGPQFIFQYYEEEERQRGNFPDRFSGHQFPNYSSELNVNALLLGDSALYLCASSRSNRASFPFYEQYFGPGTRLTVT.

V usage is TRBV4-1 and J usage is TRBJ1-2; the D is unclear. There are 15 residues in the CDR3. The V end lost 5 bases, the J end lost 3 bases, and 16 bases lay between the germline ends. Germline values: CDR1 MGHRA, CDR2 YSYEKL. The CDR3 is CASSYPAGGDYGYTF. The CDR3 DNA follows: TGCGCCAGCAGCTACCCAGCTGGCGGCGACTATGGCTACACCTTC.

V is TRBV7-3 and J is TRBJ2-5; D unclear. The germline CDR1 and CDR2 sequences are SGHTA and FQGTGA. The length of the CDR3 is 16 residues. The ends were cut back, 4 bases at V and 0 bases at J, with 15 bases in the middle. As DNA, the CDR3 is TGTGCCAGCAGCTCACAATGGAAACGCTACCAAGAGACCCAGTACTTC. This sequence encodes CASSSQWKRYQETQYF. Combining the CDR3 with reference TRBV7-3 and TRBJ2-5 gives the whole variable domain GAGVSQTPSNKVTEKGKYVELRCDPISGHTALYWYRQSLGQGPEFLIYFQGTGAADDSGLPNDRFFAVRPEGSVSTLKIQRTERGDSAVYLCASSSQWKRYQETQYFGPGTRLLVL.

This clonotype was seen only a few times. The CDR3 loop reads CASSQERRGGFEAQYF. The CDR3 nucleotides are TGTGCCAGCAGCCAAGAACGGCGGGGGGGCTTTGAGGCCCAGTACTTC. The rearrangement uses TRBV4-2 and TRBJ2-5; 9 bases fit TRBD2. Germline CDR1 and CDR2: LGHNA and YNFKEQ. The CDR3 loop spans 16 amino acids. Trimming took 0 bases from V and 9 from J; bases not matched to a gene: 11.

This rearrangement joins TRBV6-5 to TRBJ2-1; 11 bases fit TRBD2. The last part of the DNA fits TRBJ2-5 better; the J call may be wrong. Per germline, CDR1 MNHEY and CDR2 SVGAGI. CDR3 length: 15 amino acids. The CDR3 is CASRIVAGGRETQYF. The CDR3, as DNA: TGTGCCAGCAGGATCGTAGCGGGGGGGCGGGAGACCCAGTACTTC.

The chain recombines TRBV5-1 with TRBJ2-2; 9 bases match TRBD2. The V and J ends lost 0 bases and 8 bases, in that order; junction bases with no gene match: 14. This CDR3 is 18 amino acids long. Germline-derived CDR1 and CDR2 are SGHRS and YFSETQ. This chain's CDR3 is CASSLDRGGLAFRGELFF. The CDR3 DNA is TGCGCCAGCAGCTTGGATCGGGGGGGACTAGCCTTTCGAGGGGAGCTGTTTTTT.

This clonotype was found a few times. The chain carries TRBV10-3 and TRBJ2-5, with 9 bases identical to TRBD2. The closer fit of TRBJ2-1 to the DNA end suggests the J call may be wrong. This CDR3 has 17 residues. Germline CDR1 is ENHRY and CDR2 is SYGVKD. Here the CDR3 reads CAISEGPTSGPLNEQFF. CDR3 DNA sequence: TGTGCCATCAGTGAGGGGCCAACTAGCGGGCCCCTCAATGAGCAGTTCTTC.

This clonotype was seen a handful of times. The CDR3 nucleotides read TGTGCCAGCTCACCATGGGTAGACAGGGGGAACCCCTACAATGAGCAGTTCTTC. Translating it yields CASSPWVDRGNPYNEQFF. The chain uses TRBV18 and TRBJ2-1; 9 nucleotides align to TRBD1. The CDR3 spans 18 residues. Germline-derived CDR1 and CDR2 are KGHSH and LQKENI. With 2 bases clipped from V and 2 bases from J, the junction kept 10 bases outside the gene matches.

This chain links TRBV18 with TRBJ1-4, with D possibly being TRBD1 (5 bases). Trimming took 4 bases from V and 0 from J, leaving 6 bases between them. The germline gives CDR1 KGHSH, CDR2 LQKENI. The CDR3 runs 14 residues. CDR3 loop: CASSRTTTNEKLFF. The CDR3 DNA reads TGTGCCAGCTCACGGACAACAACTAATGAAAAACTGTTTTTT.

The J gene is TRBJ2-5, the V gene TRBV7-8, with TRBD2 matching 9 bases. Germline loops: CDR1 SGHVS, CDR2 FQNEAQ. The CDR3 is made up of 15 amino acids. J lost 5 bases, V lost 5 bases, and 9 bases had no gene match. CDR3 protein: CASSAGGGKRETQYF. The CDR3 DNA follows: TGTGCCAGCAGCGCGGGAGGGGGAAAACGGGAGACCCAGTACTTC.

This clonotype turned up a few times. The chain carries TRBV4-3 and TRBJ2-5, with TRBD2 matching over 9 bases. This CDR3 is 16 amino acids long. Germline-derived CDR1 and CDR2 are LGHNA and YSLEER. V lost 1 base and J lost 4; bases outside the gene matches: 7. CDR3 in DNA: TGCGCCAGCAGCCAAGTGACTAGCGGTCGACTAGAGACCCAGTACTTC. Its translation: CASSQVTSGRLETQYF.

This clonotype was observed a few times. CDR3 loop: CASEVESSGNTIYF. CDR3 DNA: TGTGCCAGCGAGGTCGAGAGCTCTGGAAACACCATATATTTT. The chain joins TRBV2 to TRBJ1-3; no clear D. This CDR3 is 14 amino acids long. The germline gives CDR1 SNHLY, CDR2 FYNNEI. V was trimmed by 8 bases and J by 0 bases, leaving 11 bases between them.

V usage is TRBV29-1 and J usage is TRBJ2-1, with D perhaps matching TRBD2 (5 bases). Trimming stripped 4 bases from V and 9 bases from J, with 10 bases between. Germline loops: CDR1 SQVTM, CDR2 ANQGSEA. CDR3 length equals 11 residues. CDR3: CSVGGPGEQFF. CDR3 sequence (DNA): TGCAGCGTTGGCGGGCCTGGTGAGCAGTTCTTC.

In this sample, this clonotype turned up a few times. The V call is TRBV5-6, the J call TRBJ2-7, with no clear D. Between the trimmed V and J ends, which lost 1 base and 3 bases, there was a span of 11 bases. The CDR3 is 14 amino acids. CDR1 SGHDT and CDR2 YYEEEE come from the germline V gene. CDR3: CASSLRVLRYEQYF. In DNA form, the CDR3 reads TGTGCCAGCAGCTTGAGGGTACTTCGCTACGAGCAGTACTTC.

The CDR3 nucleotides read TGTGCCTGGAGTGTATATGGACAGCTAAATCAGCCCCAGCATTTT. This translates into CAWSVYGQLNQPQHF. This chain joins TRBV30 and TRBJ1-5; a weak D match, TRBD1 (6 bases). Germline-derived CDR1 and CDR2 are GTSNPN and SVGIG (reference sequence). With 0 bases removed from V and 4 bases from J, the gap between germline ends came to 13 bases. The CDR3 is 15 amino acids.

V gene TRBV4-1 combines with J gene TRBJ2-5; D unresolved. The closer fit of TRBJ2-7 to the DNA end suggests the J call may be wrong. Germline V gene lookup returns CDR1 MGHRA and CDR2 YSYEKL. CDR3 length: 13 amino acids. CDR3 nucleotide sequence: TGCGCCAGCAGCGAAGGAATTTCCTACGAGCAGTACTTC. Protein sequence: CASSEGISYEQYF.

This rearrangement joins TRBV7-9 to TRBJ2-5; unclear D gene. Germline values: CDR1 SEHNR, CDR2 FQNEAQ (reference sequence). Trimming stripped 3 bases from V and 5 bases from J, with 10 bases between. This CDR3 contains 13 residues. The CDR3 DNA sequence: TGTGCCAGCAGCTTTGGCAGGATGGAGACCCAGTACTTC. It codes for CASSFGRMETQYF. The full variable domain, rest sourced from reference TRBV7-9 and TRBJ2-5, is DTGVSQNPRHKITKRGQNVTFRCDPISEHNRLYWYRQTLGQGPEFLTYFQNEAQLEKSRLLSDRFSAERPKGSFSTLEIQRTEQGDSAMYLCASSFGRMETQYFGPGTRLLVL.

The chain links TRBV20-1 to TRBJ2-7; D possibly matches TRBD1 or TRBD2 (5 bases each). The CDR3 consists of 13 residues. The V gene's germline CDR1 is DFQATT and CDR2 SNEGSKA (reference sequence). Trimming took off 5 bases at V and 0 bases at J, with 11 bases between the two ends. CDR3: CSAPRDGSYEQYF. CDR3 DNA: TGCAGTGCTCCCCGGGACGGCTCCTACGAGCAGTACTTC.

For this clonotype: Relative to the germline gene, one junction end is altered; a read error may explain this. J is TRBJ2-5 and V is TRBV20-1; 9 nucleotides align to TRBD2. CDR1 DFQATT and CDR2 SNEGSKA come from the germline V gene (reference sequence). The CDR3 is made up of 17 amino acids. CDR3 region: CSAPRLLAGVHQETQYF. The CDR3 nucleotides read TGCAGTGCCCCGAGACTATTAGCGGGAGTTCACCAAGAGACCCAGTATTTC.

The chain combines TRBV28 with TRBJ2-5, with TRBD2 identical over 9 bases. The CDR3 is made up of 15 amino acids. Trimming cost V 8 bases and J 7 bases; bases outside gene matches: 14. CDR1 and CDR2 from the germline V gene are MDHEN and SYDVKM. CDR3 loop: CASARLAEILWTQYF. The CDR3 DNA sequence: TGTGCCAGCGCCCGACTAGCGGAGATCCTTTGGACCCAGTACTTC.

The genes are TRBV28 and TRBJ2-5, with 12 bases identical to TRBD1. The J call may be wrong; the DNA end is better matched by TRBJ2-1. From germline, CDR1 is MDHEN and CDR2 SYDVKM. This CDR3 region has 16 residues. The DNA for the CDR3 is TGTGCCAGCAGTTTCAGCTTCGGGACAGGGGGCTCTGAGCAGTTCTTC. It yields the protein CASSFSFGTGGSEQFF.

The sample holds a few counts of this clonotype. The CDR3 sequence is CASSWTGGGYGYTF. The CDR3 DNA reads as TGTGCCAGCAGTTGGACAGGGGGAGGGTATGGCTACACCTTC. The chain employs TRBV27 and TRBJ1-2; TRBD1 matches 10 bases. CDR3 length: 14 residues. Germline-derived CDR1 and CDR2 are MNHEY and SMNVEV (reference sequence). V lost 4 bases and J lost 5; bases outside the gene matches: 4.

The CDR3 sequence: CASSLTGGGGELFF. Here the CDR3 DNA reads TGCGCCAGCAGTCTAACAGGGGGGGGCGGGGAGCTGTTTTTT. This chain uses TRBV4-3 with TRBJ2-2, with D possibly TRBD1 on 8 matching bases. Germline assignment: CDR1 LGHNA and CDR2 YSLEER. Trimming took off 6 bases at V and 7 bases at J, with 15 bases between the two ends. The CDR3 loop spans 14 amino acids.

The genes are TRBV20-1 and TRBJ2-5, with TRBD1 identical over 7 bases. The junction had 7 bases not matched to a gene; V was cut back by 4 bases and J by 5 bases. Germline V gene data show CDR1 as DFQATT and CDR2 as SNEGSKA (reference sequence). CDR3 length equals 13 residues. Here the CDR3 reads CSAKVTGPETQYF. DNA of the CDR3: TGCAGTGCTAAAGTGACAGGGCCCGAGACCCAGTACTTC.

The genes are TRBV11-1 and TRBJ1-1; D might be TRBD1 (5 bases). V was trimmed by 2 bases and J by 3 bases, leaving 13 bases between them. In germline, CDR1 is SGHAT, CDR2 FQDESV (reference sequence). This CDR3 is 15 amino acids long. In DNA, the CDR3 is TGTGCCAGCAGCTTACCCGCAGGGAGGTACACTGAAGCTTTCTTT. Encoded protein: CASSLPAGRYTEAFF.

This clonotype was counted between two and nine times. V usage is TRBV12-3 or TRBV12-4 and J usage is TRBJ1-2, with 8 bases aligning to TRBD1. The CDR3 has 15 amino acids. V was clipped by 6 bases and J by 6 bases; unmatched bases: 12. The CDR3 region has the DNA TGTGCCAGCAGGAATCTACGGACAGGGCGGAATGGCTACACCTTC. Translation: CASRNLRTGRNGYTF.

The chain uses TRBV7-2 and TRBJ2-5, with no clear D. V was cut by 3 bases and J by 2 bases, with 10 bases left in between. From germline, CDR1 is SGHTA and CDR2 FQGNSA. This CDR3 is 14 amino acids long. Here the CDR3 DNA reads TGTGCCAGCAGCTTTAGTTCCCTACAAGAGACCCAGTACTTC. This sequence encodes CASSFSSLQETQYF.

In nucleotides, the CDR3 is TGTGCCAGCAGTGGTGAAACTAGCGAGAAGCAGTTCTTC. It encodes CASSGETSEKQFF. The chain joins TRBV6-1 to TRBJ2-5; 7 bases match TRBD2. The end of the DNA fits TRBJ2-1 better, so the J call may be wrong. The CDR3 has 13 amino acids. The germline V gene encodes CDR1 MNHNS and CDR2 SASEGT.

CDR3 protein: CASSSGGVLGDNEQFF. The CDR3, as DNA: TGTGCCAGCAGCTCTGGGGGGGTTTTGGGGGACAATGAGCAGTTCTTC. The J gene is TRBJ2-1, the V gene TRBV7-2, with 7 nucleotides matching TRBD2. The junction had 11 bases not matched to a gene; V was cut back by 4 bases and J by 5 bases. There are 16 residues in the CDR3. Germline V gives CDR1 SGHTA, CDR2 FQGNSA.